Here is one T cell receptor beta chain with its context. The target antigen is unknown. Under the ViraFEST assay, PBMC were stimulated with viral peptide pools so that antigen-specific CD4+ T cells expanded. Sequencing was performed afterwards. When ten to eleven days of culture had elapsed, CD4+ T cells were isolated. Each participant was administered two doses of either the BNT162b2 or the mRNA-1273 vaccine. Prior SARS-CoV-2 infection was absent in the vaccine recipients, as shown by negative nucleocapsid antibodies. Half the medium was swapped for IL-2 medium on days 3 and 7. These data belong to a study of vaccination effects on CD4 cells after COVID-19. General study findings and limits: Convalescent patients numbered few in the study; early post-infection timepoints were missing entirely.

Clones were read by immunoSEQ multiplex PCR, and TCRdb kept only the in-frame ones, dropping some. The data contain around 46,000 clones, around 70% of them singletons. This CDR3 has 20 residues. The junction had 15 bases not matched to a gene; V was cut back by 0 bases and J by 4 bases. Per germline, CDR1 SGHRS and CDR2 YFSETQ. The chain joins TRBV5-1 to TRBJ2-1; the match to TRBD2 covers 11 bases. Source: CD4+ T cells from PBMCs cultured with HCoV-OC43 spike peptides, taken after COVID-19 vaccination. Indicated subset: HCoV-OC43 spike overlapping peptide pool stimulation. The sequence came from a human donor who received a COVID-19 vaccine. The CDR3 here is CASSLAGTSGGWGGYNEQFF. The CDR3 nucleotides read TGCGCCAGCAGCTTGGCTGGGACTAGCGGAGGATGGGGGGGTTACAATGAGCAGTTCTTC.